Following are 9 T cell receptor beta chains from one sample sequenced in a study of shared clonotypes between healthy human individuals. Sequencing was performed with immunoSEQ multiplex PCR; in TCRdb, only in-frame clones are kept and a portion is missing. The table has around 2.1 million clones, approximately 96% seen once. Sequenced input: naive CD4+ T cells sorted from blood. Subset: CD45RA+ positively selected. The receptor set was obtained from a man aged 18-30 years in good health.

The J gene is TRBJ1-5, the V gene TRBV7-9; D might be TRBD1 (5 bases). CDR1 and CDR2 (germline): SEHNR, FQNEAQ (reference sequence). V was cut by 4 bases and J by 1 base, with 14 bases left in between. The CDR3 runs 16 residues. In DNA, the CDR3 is TGTGCCAGCAGCTCCGGGGACGGGCGGAGCAATCAGCCCCAGCATTTT. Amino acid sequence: CASSSGDGRSNQPQHF.

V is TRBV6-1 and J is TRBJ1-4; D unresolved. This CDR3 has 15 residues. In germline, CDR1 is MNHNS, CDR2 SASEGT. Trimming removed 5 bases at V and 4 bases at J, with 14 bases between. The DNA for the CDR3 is TGTGCCAGCAGTCCAACCGGACGGTTTAATGAAAAACTGTTTTTT. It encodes CASSPTGRFNEKLFF.

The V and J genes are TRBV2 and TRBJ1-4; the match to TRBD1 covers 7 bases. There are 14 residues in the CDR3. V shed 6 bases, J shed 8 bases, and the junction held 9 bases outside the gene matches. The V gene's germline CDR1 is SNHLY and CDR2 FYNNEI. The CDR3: CASSGDRVGEKLFF. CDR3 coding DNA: TGTGCCAGCAGCGGTGACAGGGTGGGGGAAAAACTGTTTTTT.

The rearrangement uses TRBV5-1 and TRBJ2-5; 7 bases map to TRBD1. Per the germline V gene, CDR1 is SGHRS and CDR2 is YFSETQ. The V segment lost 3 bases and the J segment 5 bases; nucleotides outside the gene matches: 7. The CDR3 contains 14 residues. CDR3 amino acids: CASSSRTGSETQYF. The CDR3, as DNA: TGCGCCAGCAGCTCTAGGACAGGTTCGGAGACCCAGTACTTC.

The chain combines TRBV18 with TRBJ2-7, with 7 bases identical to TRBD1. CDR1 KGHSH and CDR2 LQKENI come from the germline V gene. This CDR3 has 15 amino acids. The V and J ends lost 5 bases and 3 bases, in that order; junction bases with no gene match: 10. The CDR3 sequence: CASSSRTGRDYEQYF. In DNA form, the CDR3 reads TGTGCCAGCTCATCGAGGACAGGCCGTGACTACGAGCAGTACTTC.

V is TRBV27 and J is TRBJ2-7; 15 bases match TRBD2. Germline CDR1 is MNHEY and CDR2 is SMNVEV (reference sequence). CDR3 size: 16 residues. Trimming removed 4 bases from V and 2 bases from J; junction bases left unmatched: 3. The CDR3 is CASSSRTSGGAYEQYF. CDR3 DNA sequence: TGTGCCAGCAGTTCCCGGACTAGCGGGGGGGCCTACGAGCAGTACTTC.

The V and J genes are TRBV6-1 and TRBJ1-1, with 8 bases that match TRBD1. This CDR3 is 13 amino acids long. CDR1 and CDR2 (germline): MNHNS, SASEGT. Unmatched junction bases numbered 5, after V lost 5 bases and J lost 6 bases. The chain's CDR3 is CASSNGQGPEAFF. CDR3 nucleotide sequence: TGTGCCAGCAGTAACGGACAGGGCCCTGAAGCTTTCTTT.

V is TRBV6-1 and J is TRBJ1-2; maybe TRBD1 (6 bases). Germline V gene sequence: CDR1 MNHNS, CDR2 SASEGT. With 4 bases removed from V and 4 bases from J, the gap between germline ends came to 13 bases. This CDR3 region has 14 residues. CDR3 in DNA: TGTGCCAGCAGTGCCCAGGGGTTGGGCTATGGCTACACCTTC. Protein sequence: CASSAQGLGYGYTF.

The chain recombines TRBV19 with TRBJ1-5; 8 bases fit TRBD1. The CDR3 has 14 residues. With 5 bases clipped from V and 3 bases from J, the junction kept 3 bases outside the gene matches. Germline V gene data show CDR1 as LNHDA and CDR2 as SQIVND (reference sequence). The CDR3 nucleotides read TGTGCCAGTAGTTCAGGGGGCGACAATCAGCCCCAGCATTTT. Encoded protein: CASSSGGDNQPQHF.